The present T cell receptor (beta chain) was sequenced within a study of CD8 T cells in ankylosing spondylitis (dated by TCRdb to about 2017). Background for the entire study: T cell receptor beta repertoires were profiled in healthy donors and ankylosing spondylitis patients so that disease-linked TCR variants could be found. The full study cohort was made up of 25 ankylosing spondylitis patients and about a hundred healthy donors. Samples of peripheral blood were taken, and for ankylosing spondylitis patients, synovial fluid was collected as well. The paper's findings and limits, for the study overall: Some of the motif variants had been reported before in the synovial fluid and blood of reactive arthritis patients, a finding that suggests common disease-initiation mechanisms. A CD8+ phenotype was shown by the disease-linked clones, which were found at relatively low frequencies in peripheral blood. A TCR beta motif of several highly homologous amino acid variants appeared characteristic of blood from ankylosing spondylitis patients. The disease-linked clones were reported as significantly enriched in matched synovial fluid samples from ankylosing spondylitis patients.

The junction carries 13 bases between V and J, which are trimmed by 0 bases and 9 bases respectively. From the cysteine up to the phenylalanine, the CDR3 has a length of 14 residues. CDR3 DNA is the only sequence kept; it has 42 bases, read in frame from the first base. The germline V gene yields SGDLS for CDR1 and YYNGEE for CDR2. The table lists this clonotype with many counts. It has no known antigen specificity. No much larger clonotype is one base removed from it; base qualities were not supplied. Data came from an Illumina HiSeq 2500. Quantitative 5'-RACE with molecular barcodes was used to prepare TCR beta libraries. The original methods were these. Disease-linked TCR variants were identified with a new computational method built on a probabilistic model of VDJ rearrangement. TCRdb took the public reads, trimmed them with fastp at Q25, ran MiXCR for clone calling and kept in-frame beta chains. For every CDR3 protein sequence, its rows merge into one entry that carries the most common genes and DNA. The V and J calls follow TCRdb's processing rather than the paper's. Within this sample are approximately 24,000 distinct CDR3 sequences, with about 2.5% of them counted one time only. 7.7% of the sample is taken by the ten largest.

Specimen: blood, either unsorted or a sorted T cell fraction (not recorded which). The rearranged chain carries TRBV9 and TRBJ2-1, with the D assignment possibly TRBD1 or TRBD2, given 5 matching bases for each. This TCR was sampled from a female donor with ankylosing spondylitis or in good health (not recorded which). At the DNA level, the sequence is TGTGCCAGCAGCGTAGATGATAGAGGGGTTGAGCAGTTCTTC. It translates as CASSVDDRGVEQFF.